The 9 T cell receptor beta chains given below trace back to one sample, sequenced in a study of blood T cells in healthy people across ages. It was with a sample-barcoded 5' primer and a J-beta primer mix that a second PCR of roughly 7 to 12 cycles was run. TCRdb reprocessed the 5' RACE reads with MiXCR, giving one entry per CDR3 protein. Among hundreds of thousands of distinct CDR3 sequences listed, around 54% were seen once. The sequenced material came from blood. The receptors derive from a man aged 55 to 70 in good health.

The V and J genes are TRBV10-3 and TRBJ2-7; D is unresolved. Germline assignment: CDR1 ENHRY and CDR2 SYGVKD. V was pared by 0 bases and J by 6 bases, with 9 bases between. This CDR3 region has 13 residues. The CDR3 loop is CAISESGMSEQYF. Here the CDR3 DNA reads TGTGCCATCAGTGAGTCGGGTATGAGCGAGCAGTACTTC.

This rearrangement joins TRBV5-6 to TRBJ1-5; the match to TRBD1 covers 7 bases. The V gene end was trimmed by 0 bases and the J gene end by 5 bases; junction bases not matched to a gene: 5. The CDR3 has 15 residues. From germline, CDR1 is SGHDT and CDR2 YYEEEE. As DNA, the CDR3 is TGTGCCAGCAGCTTGGGCAGGGGGAGGGATCAGCCCCAGCATTTT. Protein: CASSLGRGRDQPQHF.

The J gene is TRBJ1-4, the V gene TRBV18; D gene ambiguous. There are 15 residues in the CDR3. Trimming removed 2 bases at V and 5 bases at J, with 12 bases between. Germline assignment: CDR1 KGHSH and CDR2 LQKENI. The CDR3 loop is CASSPAGLGNEKLFF. The CDR3 DNA reads TGTGCCAGCTCACCAGCCGGACTGGGGAATGAAAAACTGTTTTTT.

The CDR3, as DNA: TGCGCCAGCAGCCGCATCCGGGACCTGGGGGGCTACACCTTC. Its translation: CASSRIRDLGGYTF. The chain links TRBV4-1 to TRBJ1-2, with a weak D call TRBD1 (5 bases). The V gene lost 4 bases and the J gene lost 8 bases, with 17 bases spanning the gap. The CDR3 extends over 14 amino acids. Germline V lookup: CDR1 MGHRA, CDR2 YSYEKL.

This clonotype was seen ten or more times. This chain connects TRBV7-9 to TRBJ2-5; no reliable D call. This CDR3 has 13 amino acids. Per germline, CDR1 SEHNR and CDR2 FQNEAQ (reference sequence). Between the trimmed V and J ends, which lost 5 bases and 2 bases, there was a span of 9 bases. The CDR3: CASSRTVQETQYF. As DNA, the CDR3 is TGTGCCAGCAGCCGGACGGTTCAAGAGACCCAGTACTTC. Drawing the rest from reference TRBV7-9 and TRBJ2-5, the complete variable domain is DTGVSQNPRHKITKRGQNVTFRCDPISEHNRLYWYRQTLGQGPEFLTYFQNEAQLEKSRLLSDRFSAERPKGSFSTLEIQRTEQGDSAMYLCASSRTVQETQYFGPGTRLLVL.

The chain has TRBV7-2 and TRBJ2-1; 12 positions match TRBD2. V dropped 5 bases and J dropped 4; count of bases not matched to a gene: 6. In germline, CDR1 is SGHTA, CDR2 FQGNSA. The CDR3 is made up of 16 amino acids. Here the CDR3 reads CASSPELAGGYNEQFF. The CDR3 bases are TGTGCCAGCAGCCCTGAACTAGCGGGGGGATACAATGAGCAGTTCTTC.

The chain employs TRBV2 and TRBJ1-1, with D tentatively TRBD1 (5 bases). This CDR3 is built from 13 residues. Germline CDR1 is SNHLY and CDR2 is FYNNEI. Trimming left V 8 bases short and J 4 bases short, with 14 bases between. Here the CDR3 DNA reads TGTGCCAGCGGGTTGGGCAGGGTCACTGAAGCTTTCTTT. Protein product: CASGLGRVTEAFF.

This clonotype was seen only a few times. The chain uses TRBV6-5 and TRBJ2-5, with D unresolved. CDR3 length: 14 residues. Trimming took off 7 bases at V and 2 bases at J, with 14 bases between the two ends. From germline, CDR1 is MNHEY and CDR2 SVGAGI. CDR3 protein: CASTPLGGQETQYF. The CDR3 DNA is TGTGCCAGCACCCCCTTAGGCGGACAAGAGACCCAGTACTTC.

This clonotype was picked up a small number of times. The chain is built from TRBV5-1 and TRBJ2-5; D gene uncertain. Germline V CDR1 and CDR2: SGHRS, YFSETQ. The CDR3 sequence is 15 residues long. The V end lost 0 bases, the J end lost 5 bases, and 14 bases lay between the germline ends. The CDR3 sequence is CASSLVGPPRETQYF. The CDR3 DNA reads TGCGCCAGCAGCTTGGTGGGTCCCCCCCGGGAGACCCAGTACTTC.